These 9 T cell receptor beta chains originate from one sample sequenced in a study of blood T cell repertoires in COVID-19. This table comes from immunoSEQ multiplex PCR, and its TCRdb copy is limited to in-frame clones, with some not included. The data contain about 360,000 clones, more than 75% of them singletons. Sequences were obtained from peripheral blood. The receptors shown here come from a human donor in a cohort sampled during active COVID-19.

DNA for the CDR3: TGCGCCAGCAGCTTAGGCCTAGCGGGTTCGAACACCGGGGAGCTGTTTTTT. The encoded protein is CASSLGLAGSNTGELFF. The V gene is TRBV5-1, the J gene TRBJ2-2; TRBD2 matches 8 bases. V shed 2 bases and J 0 bases; nucleotides not matched to a gene: 6. Per germline, CDR1 SGHRS and CDR2 YFSETQ. CDR3 length: 17 residues.

The chain joins TRBV29-1 to TRBJ2-1, with 12 bases fitting TRBD2. J gave up 10 bases and V 1 base, and 5 bases lay outside the gene matches. Germline CDR1 reads SQVTM; CDR2 reads ANQGSEA. The CDR3 contains 14 residues. Here the CDR3 DNA reads TGCAGCGTTGAAGCCTCGGGGACTAGCGGGGAGCAGTTCTTC. Protein product: CSVEASGTSGEQFF.

V gene TRBV24-1 combines with J gene TRBJ1-5; D is possibly TRBD1 (6 bases). The CDR3 length is 12 residues. Germline V gene lookup returns CDR1 KGHDR and CDR2 SFDVKD. The ends were cut back, 12 bases at V and 5 bases at J, with 13 bases in the middle. The CDR3 protein is CAALNRDQPQHF. DNA of the CDR3: TGTGCCGCACTAAACAGGGATCAGCCCCAGCATTTT.

The chain employs TRBV30 and TRBJ1-1; no clear D gene. This CDR3 contains 13 residues. Trimming removed 4 bases at V and 6 bases at J, with 15 bases between. Germline assignment: CDR1 GTSNPN and CDR2 SVGIG (reference sequence). CDR3 region: CAWTNGVGSEAFF. CDR3 nucleotides: TGTGCCTGGACCAACGGGGTAGGGTCTGAAGCTTTCTTT.

The chain recombines TRBV9 with TRBJ2-7; 10 bases map to TRBD1. After removal of 4 bases from V and 4 bases from J, the junction contained 5 bases not matched to a gene. CDR3 size: 14 residues. Germline V CDR1 and CDR2: SGDLS, YYNGEE. CDR3 residues: CASSPDRGRYEQYF. The CDR3 DNA reads TGTGCCAGCAGCCCTGACAGGGGGCGTTACGAGCAGTACTTC. The full variable domain, with the rest looked up from reference TRBV9 and TRBJ2-7, is DSGVTQTPKHLITATGQRVTLRCSPRSGDLSVYWYQQSLDQGLQFLIQYYNGEERAKGNILERFSAQQFPDLHSELNLSSLELGDSALYFCASSPDRGRYEQYFGPGTRLTVT.

The V and J genes are TRBV30 and TRBJ2-1; the D gene is possibly TRBD1 (5 bases). From germline, CDR1 is GTSNPN and CDR2 SVGIG (reference sequence). The CDR3 sequence is 12 residues long. Between the trimmed V and J ends, which lost 4 bases and 7 bases, there was a span of 11 bases. CDR3 loop: CAWTADINEQFF. The CDR3 nucleotides read TGTGCCTGGACCGCGGACATAAATGAGCAGTTCTTC.

The chain joins TRBV4-1 to TRBJ2-7, with TRBD2 matching 9 bases. V dropped 4 bases and J dropped 1; count of bases not matched to a gene: 8. The CDR3 length is 16 residues. CDR1 and CDR2 (germline): MGHRA, YSYEKL. CDR3 sequence: CASSRGVLAGSYEQYF. The CDR3 coding sequence is TGCGCCAGCAGCCGCGGAGTTCTAGCGGGGTCCTACGAGCAGTACTTC.

V usage is TRBV19 and J usage is TRBJ2-4; TRBD1 might be the D (5 bases). The CDR3 contains 17 residues. Trimming took 2 bases from V and 1 from J, leaving 15 bases between them. CDR1 is LNHDA and CDR2 is SQIVND in the germline V gene (reference sequence). CDR3 sequence (DNA): TGTGCCAGTAGTATAAACAGGCCGGAGTCGGCCAAAAACATTCAGTACTTC. It encodes CASSINRPESAKNIQYF.

The chain links TRBV6-5 to TRBJ2-6, with D possibly matching TRBD1 (5 bases). From germline, CDR1 is MNHEY and CDR2 SVGAGI. The CDR3 has 15 residues. The V end lost 6 bases, the J end lost 3 bases, and 12 bases lay between the germline ends. The CDR3 region is CASSLQGRGANVLTF. As DNA, the CDR3 is TGTGCCAGCAGCCTTCAGGGTCGTGGGGCCAACGTCCTGACTTTC.